Each of the 20 T cell receptor beta chains below was sequenced from the same sample in a study of control samples from healthy donors and cancer patients. Sequenced by immunoSEQ multiplex PCR; TCRdb stores in-frame clones only, minus some. The sample carries fewer than 200,000 clones, around 90% recorded once. Material: blood. These receptors came from a woman in her 50s in good health.

Turning to this clone: Compared with germline, one end of the junction differs, possibly owing to a read error. Other DNA sequences from this sample encode an identical CDR3 as well. CDR3 sequence: CASSARQPGSYEQYF. As DNA, the CDR3 is TGTGCCAGCAGCGCCAGACAGCCCGGGAGCTACGAGCAGTACTTC. V is TRBV5-1 and J is TRBJ2-7; a weak D match, TRBD2 (6 bases). This CDR3 has 15 residues. Germline lookup yields CDR1 SGHRS and CDR2 YFSETQ.

The chain carries TRBV29-1 and TRBJ1-2; D is unclear. This CDR3 spans 11 amino acids. Germline V lookup: CDR1 SQVTM, CDR2 ANQGSEA. The ends were cut back, 6 bases at V and 4 bases at J, with 9 bases in the middle. The CDR3 sequence is CSVERFYGYTF. For the CDR3, the DNA is TGCAGCGTGGAGAGGTTCTATGGCTACACCTTC.

V usage is TRBV5-6 and J usage is TRBJ2-3; TRBD2 agrees at 13 bases. Germline-derived CDR1 and CDR2 are SGHDT and YYEEEE. The V gene end was trimmed by 2 bases and the J gene end by 8 bases; junction bases not matched to a gene: 5. The CDR3 is 15 amino acids. CDR3 loop: CASSFETSGGLTQYF. CDR3 in DNA: TGTGCCAGCAGCTTCGAGACTAGCGGGGGGCTTACGCAGTATTTT.

The rearrangement uses TRBV30 and TRBJ2-1; D is uncertain. V was clipped by 0 bases and J by 12 bases, with 9 bases between them. CDR3 size: 11 residues. CDR1 GTSNPN and CDR2 SVGIG come from the germline V gene (reference sequence). Written as DNA, the CDR3 is TGTGCCTGGAGTGTACAATACTTGCAGTTCTTC. Translated, it gives CAWSVQYLQFF.

The V call is TRBV6-5, the J call TRBJ1-6; D call uncertain. Germline CDR1 is MNHEY and CDR2 is SVGAGI. The length of the CDR3 is 12 residues. Trimming took off 5 bases at V and 7 bases at J, with 6 bases between the two ends. The chain's CDR3 is CASSHGNSPLHF. The DNA for the CDR3 is TGTGCCAGCAGTCATGGAAATTCACCCCTCCACTTT.

The V and J genes are TRBV4-2 and TRBJ2-3, with 13 nucleotides matching TRBD2. The J segment lost 6 bases and the V segment lost 1 base, leaving 4 bases of the junction unmatched. Germline V CDR1 and CDR2: LGHNA, YNFKEQ. CDR3 length: 16 amino acids. CDR3: CASSQGLAGGRDTQYF. CDR3 sequence (DNA): TGTGCCAGCAGCCAAGGACTAGCGGGAGGCCGGGATACGCAGTATTTT.

The table lists this clone with a few counts. The chain links TRBV4-3 to TRBJ1-2; TRBD1 agrees at 7 bases. CDR3 length: 14 amino acids. Germline trimming cut 1 base from V and 7 bases from J; bases unmatched to any gene: 6. Germline V gene data show CDR1 as LGHNA and CDR2 as YSLEER. The CDR3 sequence: CASSQVQGGVGYTF. The CDR3 nucleotides are TGCGCCAGCAGCCAAGTGCAGGGGGGAGTTGGCTACACCTTC.

As regards this clone: This CDR3 is also generated by other DNA sequences in the sample. CDR3 sequence (DNA): TGTGCCAGCAGTTTAGATAGCAATCAGCCCCAGCATTTT. Protein product: CASSLDSNQPQHF. The V call is TRBV28, the J call TRBJ1-5, with D uncertain. Trimming removed 2 bases from V and 0 bases from J, with 2 bases in between. The CDR3 is made up of 13 amino acids. CDR1 is MDHEN, CDR2 SYDVKM, per germline.

This sequence joins TRBV30 and TRBJ2-2; D is perhaps TRBD1 or TRBD2 (6 bases each). The V end lost 7 bases, the J end lost 4 bases, and 16 bases lay between the germline ends. The CDR3 is 14 amino acids. CDR1 and CDR2 (germline): GTSNPN, SVGIG (reference sequence). The CDR3 nucleotides are TGTGCCTCTGGGGGGCTAGGCGTCACCGGGGAGCTGTTTTTT. It yields the protein CASGGLGVTGELFF.

The J gene is TRBJ2-2, the V gene TRBV28, with 8 bases aligning to TRBD2. CDR1 and CDR2 (germline): MDHEN, SYDVKM. Trimming took 2 bases from V and 7 from J; bases not matched to a gene: 12. The CDR3 loop spans 17 amino acids. The CDR3 DNA reads as TGTGCCAGCAGTTTACATGGGGCAAGCGGGGGTTTCGGGGAGCTGTTTTTT. This translates into CASSLHGASGGFGELFF.

The V gene is TRBV28, the J gene TRBJ2-1; D is ambiguous. Trimming pared 4 bases from V and 1 base from J, leaving 8 bases between. The length of the CDR3 is 14 residues. Germline CDR1 reads MDHEN; CDR2 reads SYDVKM. Written as DNA, the CDR3 is TGTGCCAGCAGTTCCCCGCGGTCCTACAATGAGCAGTTCTTC. The encoded protein is CASSSPRSYNEQFF.

This clone has more than one count but fewer than ten. The chain is built from TRBV5-1 and TRBJ2-7; D remains ambiguous. V lost 4 bases and J lost 2, with 13 bases in between. From germline, CDR1 is SGHRS and CDR2 YFSETQ. The CDR3 consists of 14 residues. CDR3 amino acids: CASSPTGFAYEQYF. DNA of the CDR3: TGCGCCAGCAGCCCGACTGGTTTTGCCTACGAGCAGTACTTC. The full variable domain, rest sourced from reference TRBV5-1 and TRBJ2-7, is KAGVTQTPRYLIKTRGQQVTLSCSPISGHRSVSWYQQTPGQGLQFLFEYFSETQRNKGNFPGRFSGRQFSNSRSEMNVSTLELGDSALYLCASSPTGFAYEQYFGPGTRLTVT.

CDR3 residues: CATQGQGGSYNEQFF. In DNA form, the CDR3 reads TGTGCCACCCAGGGGCAGGGAGGCTCCTACAATGAGCAGTTCTTC. This rearrangement joins TRBV10-3 to TRBJ2-1; D is perhaps TRBD1 or TRBD2 (6 bases each). Germline CDR1 reads ENHRY; CDR2 reads SYGVKD. V was cut by 10 bases and J by 0 bases, with 16 bases left in between. CDR3 size: 15 residues.

CDR3 residues: CASSQDFQVSNQPQHF. The CDR3 DNA is TGCGCCAGCAGCCAAGATTTCCAGGTTAGCAATCAGCCCCAGCATTTT. V and J are TRBV4-3 and TRBJ1-5, with no clear D. Per germline, CDR1 LGHNA and CDR2 YSLEER. The V end was cut by 0 bases, the J end by 0 bases, with 9 bases between. The CDR3 runs 16 residues.

The J gene is TRBJ1-5, the V gene TRBV5-6; TRBD1 agrees at 9 bases. The ends lost 2 bases at V and 6 bases at J; junction bases unmatched: 3. The CDR3 runs to 14 residues. Germline-derived CDR1 and CDR2 are SGHDT and YYEEEE. CDR3 residues: CASSLQGASQPQHF. CDR3 bases: TGTGCCAGCAGCTTACAGGGGGCCAGTCAGCCCCAGCATTTT.

V gene TRBV2 combines with J gene TRBJ1-1, with 8 bases matching TRBD1. The CDR3 has 14 residues. Germline V gene sequence: CDR1 SNHLY, CDR2 FYNNEI. V dropped 6 bases and J dropped 2; count of bases not matched to a gene: 5. CDR3 protein: CASRGDRLNTEAFF. The DNA of the CDR3 is TGTGCCAGCAGGGGGGACAGGCTCAACACTGAAGCTTTCTTT.

The chain has TRBV19 and TRBJ2-7, with 8 nucleotides matching TRBD1. The length of the CDR3 is 13 residues. Germline V lookup: CDR1 LNHDA, CDR2 SQIVND (reference sequence). Trimming removed 6 bases from V and 6 bases from J; junction bases left unmatched: 7. CDR3 DNA sequence: TGTGCCAGTAGGACACAGGGGGGAGGCGAGCAGTACTTC. The encoded protein is CASRTQGGGEQYF.

This chain links TRBV5-4 with TRBJ1-1; no reliable D call. Per the germline V gene, CDR1 is SGHNT and CDR2 is YYREEE (reference sequence). V was pared by 3 bases and J by 0 bases, with 9 bases between. CDR3 length: 14 residues. The CDR3 DNA is TGTGCCAGCAGCTCCATGGACCTGAACACTGAAGCTTTCTTT. This gives the protein CASSSMDLNTEAFF. Complete variable domain (other parts from reference TRBV5-4 and TRBJ1-1): ETGVTQSPTHLIKTRGQQVTLRCSSQSGHNTVSWYQQALGQGPQFIFQYYREEENGRGNFPPRFSGLQFPNYSSELNVNALELDDSALYLCASSSMDLNTEAFFGQGTRLTVV.

V gene TRBV5-5 combines with J gene TRBJ1-1; tentatively, D is TRBD1 (6 bases). Trimming took off 4 bases at V and 1 base at J, with 17 bases between the two ends. The CDR3 has 16 amino acids. The germline CDR1 and CDR2 sequences are SGHKS and YYEKEE (reference sequence). The CDR3 is CASSRQEARQNTEAFF. The CDR3 DNA is TGTGCCAGCAGCCGACAGGAGGCAAGGCAGAACACTGAAGCTTTCTTT.

V gene TRBV9 combines with J gene TRBJ1-3, with 8 bases matching TRBD1. This CDR3 is built from 14 residues. The germline V gene encodes CDR1 SGDLS and CDR2 YYNGEE. Germline trimming cut 7 bases from V and 0 bases from J; bases unmatched to any gene: 3. The chain's CDR3 is CASGQGRSGNTIYF. CDR3 sequence (DNA): TGTGCCAGCGGACAGGGACGCTCTGGAAACACCATATATTTT.